These T cell receptor beta chains were read from a single sample in a study of T cells in Graves' hyperthyroidism and ophthalmopathy. TCRdb analysed the multiplex PCR reads with MiXCR anew, one entry per CDR3 protein. The table has about 250,000 distinct CDR3 sequences, roughly 20% seen once. The source material was blood. The receptors were sampled from a man aged 25-45 years with Graves' ophthalmopathy. Each CDR3 is given with its conserved first and last residue. The D gene is left open where the match is weak. Clone sizes are given selectively: once, few, many, or a class where the clone is expanded.

CDR3nt | CDR3aa | abundance | d_gene | j_gene | v_gene
TGTGCCAGCGTCTCTAAGGGCAGGGTTTTGCCCCAGCATTTT | CASVSKGRVLPQHF | few | NA | TRBJ1-5 | TRBV7-3
TGTGCCAGCAGCTTGACAGGGGCGGTGCAGACCCAGTACTTC | CASSLTGAVQTQYF | NA | TRBD1 | TRBJ2-5 | TRBV11-1
TGTGCCAGCACCACAATGGCGGGAGTCAAAAACATTCAGTACTTC | CASTTMAGVKNIQYF | few | TRBD2 | TRBJ2-4 | TRBV2
TGCGCCAGCAGCCAAGGTAACCGGGGAGTTGAAAAACTGTTTTTT | CASSQGNRGVEKLFF | NA | NA | TRBJ1-4 | TRBV4-1
TGTGCCATCAGTCAGGACGGGGGCGGAACTAATGAAAAACTGTTTTTT | CAISQDGGGTNEKLFF | NA | NA | TRBJ1-4 | TRBV6-1
TGTGCCAGCAGCTTTGCGGGTCCCGCAGGCAATGAGCAGTTCTTC | CASSFAGPAGNEQFF | NA | NA | TRBJ2-1 | TRBV11-3
TGCAGTGCTAGCAGGGGACAGGGTAATGTCAATGAGCAGTTCTTC | CSASRGQGNVNEQFF | once | TRBD1 | TRBJ2-1 | TRBV20-1
TGTGCCAGCAGTTTGATAGGGGAAATCCAGCCCCAGCATTTT | CASSLIGEIQPQHF | few | NA | TRBJ1-5 | TRBV12-3/TRBV12-4
TGTGCCAGCAGCCAACCCGGCAGAGGTAATGAGCAGTTCTTC | CASSQPGRGNEQFF | many | NA | TRBJ2-1 | TRBV3-1
TGTGCCAGCAGCAGGGACCAAGGAGGAGATACGCAGTATTTT | CASSRDQGGDTQYF | NA | NA | TRBJ2-3 | TRBV7-9
TGTGCCAGCAGTTCCCCCCCTCGACTAGCGAGCTCCTACGAGCAGTACTTC | CASSSPPRLASSYEQYF | NA | TRBD2 | TRBJ2-7 | TRBV12-3/TRBV12-4
TGCAGCGTTGATAGGTCTAAAACAGATACGCAGTATTTT | CSVDRSKTDTQYF | NA | NA | TRBJ2-3 | TRBV29-1
TGTGCCAGCAGTTTATCCGGGACAGGGGCAGATACGCAGTATTTT | CASSLSGTGADTQYF | many | TRBD1 | TRBJ2-3 | TRBV12-3/TRBV12-4
TGTGCCAGCAGCTACCGGGGGGCGGGAGTAGGAAGTGAGCAGTTCTTC | CASSYRGAGVGSEQFF | NA | NA | TRBJ2-1 | TRBV7-2
TGTGCCACCAGTGGCCACCGGGACAGGGTTTACGAGCAGTACTTC | CATSGHRDRVYEQYF | NA | TRBD1 | TRBJ2-7 | TRBV24-1
TGCAGTGCTAGAACGCCGGGACTACTATACAATGAGCAGTTCTTC | CSARTPGLLYNEQFF | NA | TRBD2 | TRBJ2-1 | TRBV20-1
TGTGCCAGCAGCGCGACGGATGGCTACACCTTC | CASSATDGYTF | many | NA | TRBJ1-2 | TRBV28
TGTGCCAGCAGTGAAGGGCCGCTTCAAGAGACCCAGTACTTC | CASSEGPLQETQYF | NA | NA | TRBJ2-5 | TRBV6-1
TGTGCCTGGAGTGTTAACAGGGGAACTGAAGCTTTCTTT | CAWSVNRGTEAFF | many | TRBD1 | TRBJ1-1 | TRBV30
TGTGCTAGTGGTCTCCGGGGCGTTCAAGAGACCCAGTACTTC | CASGLRGVQETQYF | NA | NA | TRBJ2-5 | TRBV12-5
TGTGCCAGCTCACCACCGGAACAGATAAACACTGAAGCTTTCTTT | CASSPPEQINTEAFF | many | NA | TRBJ1-1 | TRBV18
TGTGCCAGTCTAGCTCAGAGGAATTCACCCCTCCACTTT | CASLAQRNSPLHF | NA | NA | TRBJ1-6 | TRBV19
TGTGCCAGCAGCTTAGGCAACACCTACGAGCAGTACTTC | CASSLGNTYEQYF | few | NA | TRBJ2-7 | TRBV7-8
TGTGCCAGCAGCTTGTTTCTTTCAGGACATGTTTTAGGGCTAGCCAAAAACATTCAGTACTTC | CASSLFLSGHVLGLAKNIQYF | NA | NA | TRBJ2-4 | TRBV5-6
TGTGCCAGCAGCCAAGACAAAGGGCAGGTAGAAAAACTGTTTTTT | CASSQDKGQVEKLFF | NA | NA | TRBJ1-4 | TRBV3-1
TGTGCCAGTAGTATAGCCCCGGCGAGCAGGAACTATGGCTACACCTTC | CASSIAPASRNYGYTF | NA | NA | TRBJ1-2 | TRBV19
TGTGCCAGTAGTTGGGGACAGAACAATCAGCCCCAGCATTTT | CASSWGQNNQPQHF | NA | TRBD1 | TRBJ1-5 | TRBV19
TGTGCCAGTAGTATAGGAGGCGGGGAGCTGTTTTTT | CASSIGGGELFF | NA | NA | TRBJ2-2 | TRBV19
TGTGCCTGGAGTTTGAGGACAGGGCCTGGAAACACCATATATTTT | CAWSLRTGPGNTIYF | NA | TRBD1 | TRBJ1-3 | TRBV30
TGTGCCAGCAGCCAAGGGCAGGTAAAGAGCTCCTACAATGAGCAGTTCTTC | CASSQGQVKSSYNEQFF | few | NA | TRBJ2-1 | TRBV3-1
TGCGCCAGCAGTGTAGCGGACCCTAGCACAGATACGCAGTATTTT | CASSVADPSTDTQYF | few | NA | TRBJ2-3 | TRBV9
TGTGCCAGTAGTATAGGGCCGGGGTACAATCAGCCCCAGCATTTT | CASSIGPGYNQPQHF | NA | NA | TRBJ1-5 | TRBV19
TGTGCCTGGACCTCCGGGGAATACTCTGGAAACACCATATATTTT | CAWTSGEYSGNTIYF | few | NA | TRBJ1-3 | TRBV30
TGTGCCAGCAGCTTAGATAACAGCGAGCAGTACTTC | CASSLDNSEQYF | many | NA | TRBJ2-7 | TRBV7-8
TGTGCCAGCAGTACCTACAGGGTGGGCGGCAATCAGCCCCAGCATTTT | CASSTYRVGGNQPQHF | many | NA | TRBJ1-5 | TRBV12-3/TRBV12-4
TGTGCCAGCAGGACAGGGGCGGCATGGGAGACCCAGTACTTC | CASRTGAAWETQYF | few | TRBD1 | TRBJ2-5 | TRBV6-4
TGTGCCAGCAGCACTAGGGGAGTAGTTAACGAGCAGTACTTC | CASSTRGVVNEQYF | many | NA | TRBJ2-7 | TRBV6-1
TGTGCCAGCAAACGGCAGGTGGCTGAAGCTTTCTTT | CASKRQVAEAFF | many | NA | TRBJ1-1 | TRBV12-3/TRBV12-4
TGTGCCAGCAGCTTCCCTCTAAATAGCGGGAGATTGACAGATACGCAGTATTTT | CASSFPLNSGRLTDTQYF | few | TRBD2 | TRBJ2-3 | TRBV7-8
TGTGCCAGTAGTCCAGAAGCTAATGAAAAACTGTTTTTT | CASSPEANEKLFF | few | NA | TRBJ1-4 | TRBV19
TGTGCCAGCAGCGTAGTAAGTACAGGCATTGGCGAGCAGTACTTC | CASSVVSTGIGEQYF | NA | NA | TRBJ2-7 | TRBV9
TGTGCCAGTAGTATAGCGCTGGACTCCTACGAGCAGTACTTC | CASSIALDSYEQYF | NA | NA | TRBJ2-7 | TRBV19